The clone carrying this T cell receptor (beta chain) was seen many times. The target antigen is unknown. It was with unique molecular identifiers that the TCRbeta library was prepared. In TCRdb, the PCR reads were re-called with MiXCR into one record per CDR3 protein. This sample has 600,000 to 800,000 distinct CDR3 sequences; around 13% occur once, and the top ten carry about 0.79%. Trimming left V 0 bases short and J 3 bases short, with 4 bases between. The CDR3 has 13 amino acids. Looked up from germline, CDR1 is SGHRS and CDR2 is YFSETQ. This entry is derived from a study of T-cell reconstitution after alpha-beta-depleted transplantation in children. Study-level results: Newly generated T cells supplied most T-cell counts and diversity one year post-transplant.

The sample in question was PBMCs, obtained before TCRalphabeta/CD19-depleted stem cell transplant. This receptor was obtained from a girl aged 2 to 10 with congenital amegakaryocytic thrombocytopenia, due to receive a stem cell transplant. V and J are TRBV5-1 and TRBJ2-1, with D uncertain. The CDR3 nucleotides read TGCGCCAGCAGCTTGGCCGTCTACAATGAGCAGTTCTTC. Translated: CASSLAVYNEQFF.